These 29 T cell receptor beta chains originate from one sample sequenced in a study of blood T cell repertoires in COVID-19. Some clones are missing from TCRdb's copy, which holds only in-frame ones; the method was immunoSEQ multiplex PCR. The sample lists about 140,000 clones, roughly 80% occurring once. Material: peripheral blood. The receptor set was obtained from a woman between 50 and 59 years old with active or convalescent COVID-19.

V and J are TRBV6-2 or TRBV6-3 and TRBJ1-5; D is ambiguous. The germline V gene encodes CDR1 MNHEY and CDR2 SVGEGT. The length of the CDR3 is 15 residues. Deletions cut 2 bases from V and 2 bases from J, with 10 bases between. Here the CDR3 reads CASSYLSGRNQPQHF. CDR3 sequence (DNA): TGTGCCAGCAGTTACCTCAGTGGGCGCAATCAGCCCCAGCATTTT.

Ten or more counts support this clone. This CDR3 reads CASSLTAGVSYNEQFF. DNA for the CDR3: TGTGCCAGCAGCCTCACAGCGGGAGTCTCCTACAATGAGCAGTTCTTC. This chain uses TRBV14 with TRBJ2-1; TRBD2 matches at 8 bases. Trimming cost V 4 bases and J 0 bases; bases outside gene matches: 5. Germline CDR1 reads SGHDN; CDR2 reads FVKESK. The CDR3 spans 16 residues.

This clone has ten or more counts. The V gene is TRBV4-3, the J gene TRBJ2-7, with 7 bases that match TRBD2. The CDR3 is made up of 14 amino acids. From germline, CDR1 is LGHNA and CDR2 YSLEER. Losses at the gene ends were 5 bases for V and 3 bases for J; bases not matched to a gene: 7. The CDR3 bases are TGCGCCAGCAGCTACGTTACGGGGGGCTACGAGCAGTACTTC. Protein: CASSYVTGGYEQYF.

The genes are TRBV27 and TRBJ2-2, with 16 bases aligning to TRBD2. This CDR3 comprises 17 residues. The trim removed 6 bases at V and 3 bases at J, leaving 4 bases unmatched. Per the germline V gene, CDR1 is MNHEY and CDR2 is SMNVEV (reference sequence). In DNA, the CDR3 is TGTGCCAGCAGGGGACTAGCGGGGGGGCCGTACACCGGGGAGCTGTTTTTT. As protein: CASRGLAGGPYTGELFF.

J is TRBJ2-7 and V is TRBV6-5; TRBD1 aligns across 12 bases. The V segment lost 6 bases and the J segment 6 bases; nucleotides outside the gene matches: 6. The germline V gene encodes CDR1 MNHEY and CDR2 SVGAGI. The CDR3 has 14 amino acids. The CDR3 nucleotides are TGTGCCAGCAGGGCGGGACAGGGGGCCGGCGAGCAGTACTTC. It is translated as CASRAGQGAGEQYF.

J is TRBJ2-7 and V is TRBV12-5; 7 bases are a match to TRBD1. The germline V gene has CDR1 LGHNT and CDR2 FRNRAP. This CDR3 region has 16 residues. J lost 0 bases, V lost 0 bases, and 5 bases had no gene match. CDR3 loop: CASGLVLGDSSYEQYF. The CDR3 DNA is TGTGCTAGTGGTTTGGTACTAGGGGACAGCTCCTACGAGCAGTACTTC.

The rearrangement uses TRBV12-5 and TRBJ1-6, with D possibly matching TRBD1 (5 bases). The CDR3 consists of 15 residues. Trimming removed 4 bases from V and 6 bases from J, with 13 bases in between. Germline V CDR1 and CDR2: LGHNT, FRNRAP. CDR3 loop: CASGSQGLRNSPLHF. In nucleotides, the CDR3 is TGTGCTAGTGGTTCCCAGGGATTGCGTAATTCACCCCTCCACTTT.

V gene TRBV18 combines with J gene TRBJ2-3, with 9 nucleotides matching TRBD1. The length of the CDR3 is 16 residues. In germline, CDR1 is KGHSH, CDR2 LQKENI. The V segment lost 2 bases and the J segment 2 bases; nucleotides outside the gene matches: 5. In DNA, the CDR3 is TGTGCCAGCTCACCAAGGACAGGGGCTGACACAGATACGCAGTATTTT. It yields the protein CASSPRTGADTDTQYF.

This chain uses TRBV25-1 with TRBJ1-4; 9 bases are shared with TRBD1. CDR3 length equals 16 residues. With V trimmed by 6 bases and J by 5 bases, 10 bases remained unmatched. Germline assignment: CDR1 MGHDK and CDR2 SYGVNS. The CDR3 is CASSDDGTGRNEKLFF. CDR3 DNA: TGTGCCAGCAGCGACGACGGGACAGGGCGGAATGAAAAACTGTTTTTT.

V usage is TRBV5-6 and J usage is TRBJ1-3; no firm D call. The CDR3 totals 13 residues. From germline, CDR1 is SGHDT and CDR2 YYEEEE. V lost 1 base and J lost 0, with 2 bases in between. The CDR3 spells CASSLLSGNTIYF. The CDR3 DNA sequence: TGTGCCAGCAGCTTGCTCTCTGGAAACACCATATATTTT.

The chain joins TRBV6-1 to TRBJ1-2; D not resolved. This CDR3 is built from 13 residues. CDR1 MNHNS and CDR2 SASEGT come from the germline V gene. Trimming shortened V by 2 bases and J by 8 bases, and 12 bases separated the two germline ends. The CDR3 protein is CASSESGLRGYTF. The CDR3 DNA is TGTGCCAGCAGTGAATCGGGTTTGCGGGGCTACACCTTC.

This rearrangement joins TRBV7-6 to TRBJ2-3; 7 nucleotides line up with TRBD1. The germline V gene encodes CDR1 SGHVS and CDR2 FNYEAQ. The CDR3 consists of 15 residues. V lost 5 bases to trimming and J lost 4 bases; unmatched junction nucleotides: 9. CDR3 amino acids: CASSPQTGSADTQYF. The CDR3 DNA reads TGTGCCAGCAGCCCCCAGACAGGGTCTGCAGATACGCAGTATTTT.

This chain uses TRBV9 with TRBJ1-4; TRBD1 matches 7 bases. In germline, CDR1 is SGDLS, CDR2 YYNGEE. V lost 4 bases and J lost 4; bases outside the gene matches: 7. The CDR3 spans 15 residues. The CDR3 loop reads CASSKGAGGNEKLFF. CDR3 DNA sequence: TGTGCCAGCAGCAAAGGGGCAGGGGGTAATGAAAAACTGTTTTTT. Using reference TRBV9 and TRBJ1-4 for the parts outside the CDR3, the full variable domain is DSGVTQTPKHLITATGQRVTLRCSPRSGDLSVYWYQQSLDQGLQFLIQYYNGEERAKGNILERFSAQQFPDLHSELNLSSLELGDSALYFCASSKGAGGNEKLFFGSGTQLSVL.

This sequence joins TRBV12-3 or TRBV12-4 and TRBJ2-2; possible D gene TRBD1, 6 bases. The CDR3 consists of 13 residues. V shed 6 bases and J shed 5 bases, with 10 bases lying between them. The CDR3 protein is CASSQDRTGELFF. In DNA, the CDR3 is TGTGCCAGCAGCCAGGACAGAACCGGGGAGCTGTTTTTT.

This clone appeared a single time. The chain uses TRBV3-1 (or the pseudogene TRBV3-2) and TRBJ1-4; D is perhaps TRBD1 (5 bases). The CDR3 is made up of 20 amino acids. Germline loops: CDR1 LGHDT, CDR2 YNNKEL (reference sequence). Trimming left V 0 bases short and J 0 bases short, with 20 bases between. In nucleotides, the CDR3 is TGTGCCAGCAGCCAAGAGACCCCGGGACTCCTAGGATCAACTAATGAAAAACTGTTTTTT. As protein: CASSQETPGLLGSTNEKLFF.

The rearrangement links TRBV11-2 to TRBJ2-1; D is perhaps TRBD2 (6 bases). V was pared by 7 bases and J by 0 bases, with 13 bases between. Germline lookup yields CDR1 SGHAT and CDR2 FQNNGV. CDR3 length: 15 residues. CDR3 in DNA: TGTGCCAGCACCAGAGGAGGGAGCTCCTACAATGAGCAGTTCTTC. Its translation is CASTRGGSSYNEQFF.

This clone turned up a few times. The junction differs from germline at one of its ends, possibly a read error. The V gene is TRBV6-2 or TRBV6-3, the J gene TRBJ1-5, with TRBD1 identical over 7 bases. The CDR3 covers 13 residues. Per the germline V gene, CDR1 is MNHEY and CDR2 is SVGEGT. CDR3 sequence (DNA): TGTGCCAGCAGTGACTCGACAGGGAGGCCCCAGCATTTT. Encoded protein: CASSDSTGRPQHF.

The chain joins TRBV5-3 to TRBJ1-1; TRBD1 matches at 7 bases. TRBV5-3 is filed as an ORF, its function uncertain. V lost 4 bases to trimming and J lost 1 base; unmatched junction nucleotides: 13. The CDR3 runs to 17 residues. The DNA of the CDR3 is TGTGCCAGAAGCCTACTAAGACGGGGACAGAAGAACACTGAAGCTTTCTTT. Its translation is CARSLLRRGQKNTEAFF.

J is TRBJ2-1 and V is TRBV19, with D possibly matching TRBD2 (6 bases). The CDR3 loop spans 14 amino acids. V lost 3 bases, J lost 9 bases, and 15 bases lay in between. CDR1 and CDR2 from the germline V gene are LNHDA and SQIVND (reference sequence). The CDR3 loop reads CASSIGAGLGEQFF. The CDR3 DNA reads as TGTGCCAGTAGTATTGGCGCGGGATTGGGTGAGCAGTTCTTC.

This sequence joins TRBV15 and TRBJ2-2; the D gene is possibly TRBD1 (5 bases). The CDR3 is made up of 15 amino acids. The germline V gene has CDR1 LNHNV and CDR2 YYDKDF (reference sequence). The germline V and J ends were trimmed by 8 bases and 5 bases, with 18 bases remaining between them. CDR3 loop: CATPTLGKGTGELFF. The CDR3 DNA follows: TGTGCCACCCCTACCTTAGGGAAGGGGACCGGGGAGCTGTTTTTT.

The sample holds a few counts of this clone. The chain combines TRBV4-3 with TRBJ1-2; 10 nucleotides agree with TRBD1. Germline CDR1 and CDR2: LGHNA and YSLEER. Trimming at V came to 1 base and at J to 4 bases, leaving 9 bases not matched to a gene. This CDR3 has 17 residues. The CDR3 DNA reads TGCGCCAGCAGCCAAGGGCCCGGACAGGGGGAGATCTATGGCTACACCTTC. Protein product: CASSQGPGQGEIYGYTF.

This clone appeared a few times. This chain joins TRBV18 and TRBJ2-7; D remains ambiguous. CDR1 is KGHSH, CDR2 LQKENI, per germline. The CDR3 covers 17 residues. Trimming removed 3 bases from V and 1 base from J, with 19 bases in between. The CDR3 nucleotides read TGTGCCAGCTCACCGCCGTCCGGCAGACTTACTTCCTACGAGCAGTACTTC. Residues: CASSPPSGRLTSYEQYF.

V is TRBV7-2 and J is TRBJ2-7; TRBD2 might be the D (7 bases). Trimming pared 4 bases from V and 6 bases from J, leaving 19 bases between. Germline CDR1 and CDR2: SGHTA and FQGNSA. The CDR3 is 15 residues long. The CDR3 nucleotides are TGTGCCAGCAGCTCCTGGGGGGGGCTCAAAGGCGAGCAGTACTTC. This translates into CASSSWGGLKGEQYF. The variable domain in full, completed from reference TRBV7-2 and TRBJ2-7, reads GAGVSQSPSNKVTEKGKDVELRCDPISGHTALYWYRQSLGQGLEFLIYFQGNSAPDKSGLPSDRFSAERTGGSVSTLTIQRTQQEDSAVYLCASSSWGGLKGEQYFGPGTRLTVT.

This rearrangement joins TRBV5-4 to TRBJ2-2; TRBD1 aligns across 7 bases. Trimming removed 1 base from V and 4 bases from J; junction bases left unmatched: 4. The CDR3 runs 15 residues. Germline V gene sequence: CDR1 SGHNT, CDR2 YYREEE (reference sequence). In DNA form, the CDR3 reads TGTGCCAGCAGCTTGAAGGGGGCCGGCACCGGGGAGCTGTTTTTT. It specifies CASSLKGAGTGELFF. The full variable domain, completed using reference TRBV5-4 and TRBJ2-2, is ETGVTQSPTHLIKTRGQQVTLRCSSQSGHNTVSWYQQALGQGPQFIFQYYREEENGRGNFPPRFSGLQFPNYSSELNVNALELDDSALYLCASSLKGAGTGELFFGEGSRLTVL.

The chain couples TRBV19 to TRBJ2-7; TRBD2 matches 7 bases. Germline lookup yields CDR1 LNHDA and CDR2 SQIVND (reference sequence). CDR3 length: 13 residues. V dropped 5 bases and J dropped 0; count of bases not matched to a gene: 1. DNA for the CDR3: TGTGCCAGTAGTCGGACTAGCTCCTACGAGCAGTACTTC. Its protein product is CASSRTSSYEQYF.

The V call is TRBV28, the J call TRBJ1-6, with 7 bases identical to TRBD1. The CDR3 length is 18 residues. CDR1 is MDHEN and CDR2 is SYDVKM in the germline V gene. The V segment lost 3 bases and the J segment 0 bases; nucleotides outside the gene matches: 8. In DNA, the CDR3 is TGTGCCAGCAGTTTCTCCGGGACAGACAGCTCCTATAATTCACCCCTCCACTTT. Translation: CASSFSGTDSSYNSPLHF. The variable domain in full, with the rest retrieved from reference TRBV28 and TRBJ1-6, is DVKVTQSSRYLVKRTGEKVFLECVQDMDHENMFWYRQDPGLGLRLIYFSYDVKMKEKGDIPEGYSVSREKKERFSLILESASTNQTSMYLCASSFSGTDSSYNSPLHFGNGTRLTVT.

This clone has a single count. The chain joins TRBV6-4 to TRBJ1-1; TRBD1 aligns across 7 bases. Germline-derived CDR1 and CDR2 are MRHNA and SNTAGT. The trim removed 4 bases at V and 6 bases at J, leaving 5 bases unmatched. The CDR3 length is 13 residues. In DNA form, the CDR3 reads TGTGCCAGCAGTGCTAAACAGGGGTCTGAAGCTTTCTTT. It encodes CASSAKQGSEAFF.

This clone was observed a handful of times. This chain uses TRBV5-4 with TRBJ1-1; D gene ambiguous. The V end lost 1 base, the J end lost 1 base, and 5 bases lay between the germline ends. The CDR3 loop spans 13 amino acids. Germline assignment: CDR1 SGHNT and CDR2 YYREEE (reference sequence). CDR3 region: CASSLNRNTEAFF. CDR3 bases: TGTGCCAGCAGCTTGAATCGGAACACTGAAGCTTTCTTT. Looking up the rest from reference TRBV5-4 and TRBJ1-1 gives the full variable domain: ETGVTQSPTHLIKTRGQQVTLRCSSQSGHNTVSWYQQALGQGPQFIFQYYREEENGRGNFPPRFSGLQFPNYSSELNVNALELDDSALYLCASSLNRNTEAFFGQGTRLTVV.

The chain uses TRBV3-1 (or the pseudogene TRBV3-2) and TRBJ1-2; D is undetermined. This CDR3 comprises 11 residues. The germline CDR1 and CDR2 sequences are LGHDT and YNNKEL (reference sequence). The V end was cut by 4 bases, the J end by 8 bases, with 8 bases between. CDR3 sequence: CASSLGGGYTF. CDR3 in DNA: TGTGCCAGCAGCCTAGGAGGCGGCTACACCTTC.